One sample yielded the 15 T cell receptor beta chains listed below, sequenced in a study of shared clonotypes between healthy human individuals. The data were produced by immunoSEQ multiplex PCR, yet TCRdb's version contains in-frame clones alone and is incomplete. The sample has 550,000 to 600,000 clones, roughly 98% seen once; the top ten hold 0.3%. Naive-designated CD8 cells lacked CD45RO, were positively enriched for CCR7, and omitted terminally differentiated effector memory CD45RA+ cells. The sample consisted of naive CD8+ T cells sorted from blood. All receptors derive from a man in his thirties or forties in good health.

The rearrangement links TRBV5-1 to TRBJ2-7, with D possibly TRBD2 on 5 matching bases. Germline V gene data show CDR1 as SGHRS and CDR2 as YFSETQ. V gave up 0 bases and J gave up 4 bases, with 17 bases separating them. The CDR3 loop spans 16 amino acids. CDR3 residues: CASSLEPPAEIYEQYF. CDR3 in DNA: TGCGCCAGCAGCTTGGAACCTCCAGCGGAGATTTACGAGCAGTACTTC.

The chain links TRBV7-9 to TRBJ1-2, with TRBD1 matching over 10 bases. This CDR3 comprises 13 residues. Germline CDR1 reads SEHNR; CDR2 reads FQNEAQ (reference sequence). V dropped 4 bases and J dropped 5; count of bases not matched to a gene: 1. This CDR3 is CASSWTGGYGYTF. CDR3 nucleotides: TGTGCCAGCAGCTGGACAGGGGGGTATGGCTACACCTTC.

The chain has TRBV19 and TRBJ2-2; D perhaps matches TRBD1 (6 bases). V was clipped by 6 bases and J by 5 bases, with 13 bases between them. Germline V gene sequence: CDR1 LNHDA, CDR2 SQIVND (reference sequence). The length of the CDR3 is 14 residues. CDR3 sequence: CASSKHTGTGELFF. CDR3 nucleotide sequence: TGTGCCAGTAGCAAACATACAGGGACCGGGGAGCTGTTTTTT.

This clone was seen a single time. The chain's CDR3 is CASSPRSGRGPYEQYF. CDR3 sequence (DNA): TGTGCCAGCAGCCCGAGGAGCGGGAGGGGGCCCTACGAGCAGTACTTC. This sequence joins TRBV7-2 and TRBJ2-7, with TRBD2 matching over 10 bases. The CDR3 contains 16 residues. The germline CDR1 and CDR2 sequences are SGHTA and FQGNSA. The J segment lost 2 bases and the V segment lost 5 bases, leaving 9 bases of the junction unmatched.

The chain joins TRBV4-1 to TRBJ2-1, with 10 bases fitting TRBD2. Per the germline V gene, CDR1 is MGHRA and CDR2 is YSYEKL. Trimming cost V 5 bases and J 0 bases; bases outside gene matches: 10. The CDR3 loop spans 18 amino acids. CDR3 sequence: CASSSTSGNPSSYNEQFF. The CDR3 DNA reads TGCGCCAGCAGCAGCACTAGCGGGAATCCGAGCTCCTACAATGAGCAGTTCTTC.

The chain couples TRBV27 to TRBJ2-3; 8 nucleotides match TRBD1. The J segment lost 10 bases and the V segment lost 4 bases, leaving 4 bases of the junction unmatched. Germline assignment: CDR1 MNHEY and CDR2 SMNVEV (reference sequence). This CDR3 region has 12 residues. In DNA form, the CDR3 reads TGTGCCAGCAGTTCGACAGGGGTCGCGCAGTATTTT. Encoded protein: CASSSTGVAQYF.

Points on this clone: Other nucleotide sequences in the sample specify the same CDR3. V gene TRBV29-1 combines with J gene TRBJ2-7; TRBD1 matches at 9 bases. CDR3 size: 12 residues. The germline V gene has CDR1 SQVTM and CDR2 ANQGSEA. The junction had 3 bases not matched to a gene; V was cut back by 6 bases and J by 3 bases. The CDR3 DNA sequence: TGCAGCGTCAGGGGACAGGGCTACGAGCAGTACTTC. Its translation: CSVRGQGYEQYF.

This rearrangement joins TRBV27 to TRBJ2-7, with 11 bases matching TRBD2. J gave up 3 bases and V 6 bases, and 13 bases lay outside the gene matches. CDR1 and CDR2 (germline): MNHEY, SMNVEV (reference sequence). This CDR3 is built from 17 residues. The CDR3 region is CASRVAGGHGIVYEQYF. CDR3 sequence (DNA): TGTGCCAGCAGGGTAGCGGGAGGGCACGGGATCGTCTACGAGCAGTACTTC.

This sequence joins TRBV5-8 and TRBJ2-1; 8 bases are a match to TRBD1. Germline CDR1 is SGHTS and CDR2 is YDEGEE. The CDR3 has 16 amino acids. The J segment lost 1 base and the V segment lost 0 bases, leaving 3 bases of the junction unmatched. As DNA, the CDR3 is TGTGCCAGCAGCTTGGGGCAGGGGGCTTCCTACAATGAGCAGTTCTTC. It specifies CASSLGQGASYNEQFF.

V usage is TRBV9 and J usage is TRBJ2-7, with 7 bases aligning to TRBD2. The CDR3 covers 14 residues. After removal of 3 bases from V and 3 bases from J, the junction contained 6 bases not matched to a gene. Germline CDR1 reads SGDLS; CDR2 reads YYNGEE. The CDR3 spells CASSEAGPHYEQYF. The CDR3 bases are TGTGCCAGCAGCGAAGCGGGGCCCCACTACGAGCAGTACTTC.

The count of this clone is one. The chain couples TRBV9 to TRBJ2-2; 10 bases fit TRBD2. J was trimmed by 3 bases and V by 5 bases; bases with no gene match: 1. Germline V CDR1 and CDR2: SGDLS, YYNGEE. The CDR3 spans 14 residues. The CDR3 DNA follows: TGTGCCAGCAGTGGACTAGCGGACACCGGGGAGCTGTTTTTT. Translated, it gives CASSGLADTGELFF.

This chain joins TRBV9 and TRBJ2-7; the D gene is possibly TRBD1 (5 bases). The CDR3 is 15 amino acids. The germline CDR1 and CDR2 sequences are SGDLS and YYNGEE. V shed 0 bases and J shed 3 bases, with 13 bases lying between them. The CDR3 spells CASSVVPGPGYEQYF. The CDR3 bases are TGTGCCAGCAGCGTAGTGCCAGGGCCAGGCTACGAGCAGTACTTC.

The table lists this clone with a few counts. The V call is TRBV4-3, the J call TRBJ1-1; TRBD1 might be the D (6 bases). V lost 0 bases and J 1 base, leaving 9 bases between the germline ends. In germline, CDR1 is LGHNA, CDR2 YSLEER. The CDR3 has 15 residues. The CDR3 nucleotides are TGCGCCAGCAGCCAAGATCAGGGGCAGAACACTGAAGCTTTCTTT. This translates into CASSQDQGQNTEAFF.

The V and J genes are TRBV27 and TRBJ2-1, with 9 bases aligning to TRBD2. Trimming took 6 bases from V and 3 from J; bases not matched to a gene: 6. The CDR3 length is 15 residues. Looked up from germline, CDR1 is MNHEY and CDR2 is SMNVEV (reference sequence). CDR3 amino acids: CASSLLAGRYNEQFF. For the CDR3, the DNA is TGTGCCAGCAGCCTACTAGCGGGCCGCTACAATGAGCAGTTCTTC.

The V gene is TRBV7-2, the J gene TRBJ2-3; D not resolved. Germline V CDR1 and CDR2: SGHTA, FQGNSA. The CDR3 length is 13 residues. V shed 5 bases and J shed 2 bases, with 8 bases lying between them. The chain's CDR3 is CASSHDFTDTQYF. Written as DNA, the CDR3 is TGTGCCAGCAGCCACGACTTCACAGATACGCAGTATTTT.